This T cell receptor (beta chain) emerged from a study of monozygotic twins with inflammatory bowel disease. CDR1 and CDR2 from the germline V gene are SGHRS and YFSETQ. This CDR3 spans 13 amino acids. TCRdb reanalyzed the 5' RACE reads and collapses them to one entry per CDR3 protein, without DNA. This specimen shows around 450,000 distinct CDR3 sequences; the ten leading clones hold more than 2%. The rearrangement joins TRBV5-1 to TRBJ2-7; without DNA, the TCRdb call of TRBD1 cannot be checked. The TCR comes from a human donor with ulcerative colitis or Crohn's disease, or a healthy co-twin of an affected twin (not recorded which). Sequenced material: blood. The CDR3 protein is CASSFEGGFEQYF.